This T cell receptor beta chain is from a study of blood T cell repertoires in COVID-19. Germline V CDR1 and CDR2: WNHNN, SYGVQD (reference sequence). This CDR3 has 14 residues. Trimming left V 0 bases short and J 0 bases short, with 5 bases between. Only in-frame clones appear in the TCRdb table, and some are missing; sequencing was by immunoSEQ multiplex PCR. The sample records 200,000 to 250,000 clones, about nine tenths being singletons. The gene calls are TRBV10-1 and TRBJ1-1, with D perhaps matching TRBD1 (5 bases). The sequence was obtained from a woman in her sixties with acute or convalescent COVID-19. Sequencing was done on a sample of peripheral blood. CDR3 residues: CASSESRVNTEAFF. CDR3 coding DNA: TGCGCCAGCAGTGAGTCCAGGGTGAACACTGAAGCTTTCTTT.